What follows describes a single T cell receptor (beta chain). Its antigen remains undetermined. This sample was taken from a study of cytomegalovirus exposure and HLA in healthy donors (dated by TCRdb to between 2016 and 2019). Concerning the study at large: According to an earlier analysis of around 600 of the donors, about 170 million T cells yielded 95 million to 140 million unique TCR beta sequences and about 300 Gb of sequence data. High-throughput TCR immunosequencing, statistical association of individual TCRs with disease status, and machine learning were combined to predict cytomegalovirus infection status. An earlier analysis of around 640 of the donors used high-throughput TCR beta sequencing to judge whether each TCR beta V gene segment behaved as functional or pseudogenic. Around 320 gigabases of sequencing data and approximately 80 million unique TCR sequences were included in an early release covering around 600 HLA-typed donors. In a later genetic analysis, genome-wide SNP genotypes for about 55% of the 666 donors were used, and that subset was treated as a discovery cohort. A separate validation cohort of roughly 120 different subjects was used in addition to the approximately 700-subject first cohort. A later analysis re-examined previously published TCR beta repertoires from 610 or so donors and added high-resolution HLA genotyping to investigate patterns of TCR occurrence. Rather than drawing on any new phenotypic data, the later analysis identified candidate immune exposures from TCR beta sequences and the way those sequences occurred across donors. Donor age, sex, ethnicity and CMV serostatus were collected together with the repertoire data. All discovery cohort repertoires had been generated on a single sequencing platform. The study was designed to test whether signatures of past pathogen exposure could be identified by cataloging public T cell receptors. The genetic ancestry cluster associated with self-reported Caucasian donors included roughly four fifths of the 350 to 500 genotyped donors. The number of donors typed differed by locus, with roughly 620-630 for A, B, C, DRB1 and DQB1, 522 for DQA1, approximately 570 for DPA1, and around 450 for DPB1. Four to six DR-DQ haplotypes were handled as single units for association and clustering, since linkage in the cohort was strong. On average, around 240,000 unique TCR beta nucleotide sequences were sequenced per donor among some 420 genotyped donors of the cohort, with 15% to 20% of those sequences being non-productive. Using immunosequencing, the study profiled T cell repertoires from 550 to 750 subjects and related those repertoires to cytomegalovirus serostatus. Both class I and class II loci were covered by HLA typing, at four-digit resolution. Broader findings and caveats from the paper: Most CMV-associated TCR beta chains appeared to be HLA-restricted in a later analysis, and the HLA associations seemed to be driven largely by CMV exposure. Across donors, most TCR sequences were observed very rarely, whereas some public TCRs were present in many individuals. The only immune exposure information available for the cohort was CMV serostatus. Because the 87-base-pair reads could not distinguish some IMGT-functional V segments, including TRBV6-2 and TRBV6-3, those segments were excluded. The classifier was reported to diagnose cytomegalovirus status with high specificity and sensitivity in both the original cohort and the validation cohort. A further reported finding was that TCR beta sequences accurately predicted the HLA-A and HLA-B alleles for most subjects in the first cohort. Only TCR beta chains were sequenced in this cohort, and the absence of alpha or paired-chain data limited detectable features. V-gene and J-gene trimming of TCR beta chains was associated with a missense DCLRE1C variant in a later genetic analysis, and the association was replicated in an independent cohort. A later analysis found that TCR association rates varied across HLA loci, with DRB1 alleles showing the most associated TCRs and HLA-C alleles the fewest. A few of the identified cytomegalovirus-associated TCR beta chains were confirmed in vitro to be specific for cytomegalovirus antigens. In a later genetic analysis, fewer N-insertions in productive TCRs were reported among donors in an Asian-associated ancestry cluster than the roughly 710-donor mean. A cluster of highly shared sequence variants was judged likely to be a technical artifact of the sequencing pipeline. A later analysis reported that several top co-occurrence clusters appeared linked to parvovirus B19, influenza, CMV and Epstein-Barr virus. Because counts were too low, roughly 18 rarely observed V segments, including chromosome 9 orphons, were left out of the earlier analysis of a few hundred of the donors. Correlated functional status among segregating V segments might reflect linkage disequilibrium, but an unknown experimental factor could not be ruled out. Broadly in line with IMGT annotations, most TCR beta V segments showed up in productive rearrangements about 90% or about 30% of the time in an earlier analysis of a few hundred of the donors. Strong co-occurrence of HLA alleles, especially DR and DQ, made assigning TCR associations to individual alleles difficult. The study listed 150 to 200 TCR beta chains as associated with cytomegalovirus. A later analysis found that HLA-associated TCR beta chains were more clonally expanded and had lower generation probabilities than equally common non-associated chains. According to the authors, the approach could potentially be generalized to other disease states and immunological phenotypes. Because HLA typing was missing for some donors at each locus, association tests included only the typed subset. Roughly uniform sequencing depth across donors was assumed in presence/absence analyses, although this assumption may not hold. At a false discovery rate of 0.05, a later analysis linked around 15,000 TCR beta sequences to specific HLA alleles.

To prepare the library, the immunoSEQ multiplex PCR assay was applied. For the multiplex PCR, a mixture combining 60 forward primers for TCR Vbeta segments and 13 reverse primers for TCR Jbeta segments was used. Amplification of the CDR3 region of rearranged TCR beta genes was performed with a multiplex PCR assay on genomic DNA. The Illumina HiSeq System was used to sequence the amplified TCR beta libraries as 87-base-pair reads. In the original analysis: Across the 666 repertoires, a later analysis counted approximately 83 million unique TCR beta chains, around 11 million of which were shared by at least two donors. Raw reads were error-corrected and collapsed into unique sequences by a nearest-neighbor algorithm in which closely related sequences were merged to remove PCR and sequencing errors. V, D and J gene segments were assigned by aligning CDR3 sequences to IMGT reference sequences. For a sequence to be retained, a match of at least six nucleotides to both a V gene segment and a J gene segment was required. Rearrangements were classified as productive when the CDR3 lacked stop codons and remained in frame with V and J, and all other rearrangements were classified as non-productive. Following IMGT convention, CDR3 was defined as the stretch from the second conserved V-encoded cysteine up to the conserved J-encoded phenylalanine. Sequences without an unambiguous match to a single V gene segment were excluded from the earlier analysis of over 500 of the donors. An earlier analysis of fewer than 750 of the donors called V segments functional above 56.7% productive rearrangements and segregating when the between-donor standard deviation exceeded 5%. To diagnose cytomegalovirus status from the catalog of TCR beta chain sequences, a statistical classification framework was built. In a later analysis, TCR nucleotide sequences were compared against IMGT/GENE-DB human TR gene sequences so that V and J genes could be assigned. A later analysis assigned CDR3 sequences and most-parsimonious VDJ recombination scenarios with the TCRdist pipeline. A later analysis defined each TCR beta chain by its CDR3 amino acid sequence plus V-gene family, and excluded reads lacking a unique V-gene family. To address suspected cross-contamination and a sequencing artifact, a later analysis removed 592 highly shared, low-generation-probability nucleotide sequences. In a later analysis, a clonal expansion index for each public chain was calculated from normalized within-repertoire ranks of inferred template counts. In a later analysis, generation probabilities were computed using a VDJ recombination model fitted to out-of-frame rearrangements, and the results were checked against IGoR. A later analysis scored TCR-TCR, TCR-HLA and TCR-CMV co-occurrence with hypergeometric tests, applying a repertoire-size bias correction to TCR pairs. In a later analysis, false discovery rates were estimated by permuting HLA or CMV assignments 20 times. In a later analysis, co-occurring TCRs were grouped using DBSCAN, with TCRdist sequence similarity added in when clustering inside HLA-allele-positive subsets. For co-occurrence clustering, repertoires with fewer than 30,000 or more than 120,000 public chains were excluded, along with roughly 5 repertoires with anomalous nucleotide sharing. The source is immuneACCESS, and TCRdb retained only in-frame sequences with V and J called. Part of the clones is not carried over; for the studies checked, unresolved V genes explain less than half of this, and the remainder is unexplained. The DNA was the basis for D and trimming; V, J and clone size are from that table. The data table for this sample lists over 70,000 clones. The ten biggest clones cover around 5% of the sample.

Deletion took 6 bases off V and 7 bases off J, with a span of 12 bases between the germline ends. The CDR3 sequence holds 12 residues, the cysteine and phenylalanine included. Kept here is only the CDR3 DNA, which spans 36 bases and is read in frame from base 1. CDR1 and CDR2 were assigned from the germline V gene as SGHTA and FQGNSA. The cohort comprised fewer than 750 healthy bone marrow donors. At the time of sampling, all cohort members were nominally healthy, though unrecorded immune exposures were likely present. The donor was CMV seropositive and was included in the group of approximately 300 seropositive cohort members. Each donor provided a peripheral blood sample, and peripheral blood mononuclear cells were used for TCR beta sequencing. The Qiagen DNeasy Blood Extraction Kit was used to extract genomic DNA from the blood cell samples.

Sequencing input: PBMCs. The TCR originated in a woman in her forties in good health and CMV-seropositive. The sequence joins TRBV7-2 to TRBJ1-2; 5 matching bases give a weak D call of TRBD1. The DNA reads TGTGCCAGCAGTTCTCAGGGTCTTGGCTACACCTTC. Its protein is CASSSQGLGYTF.